This TCR beta chain was documented in a study of shared clonotypes between healthy human individuals. Findings of the study overall: Naive subsets generally had larger estimated richness than memory subsets. Specimens sampled were limited to blood, with tissue repertoires likely differing.

How the authors handled the data: Owing to the provision of junction-only sequences devoid of quality scores by immunoSEQ, filtering differed. The table came from immunoSEQ multiplex PCR; TCRdb's copy has only in-frame clones and leaves some out. That table is the source of V, J and clone size, and D and trimming were worked out from the DNA. Of about 2 million clones listed, around 95% are singletons. V gave up 2 bases and J gave up 2 bases, with 7 bases separating them. Germline V CDR1 and CDR2: MNHEY, SVGAGI. The CDR3 totals 14 residues. With respect to this clone: Its target is not known.

The chain recombines TRBV6-5 with TRBJ1-5, with D possibly being TRBD1 (5 bases). Source material: naive CD4+ T cells sorted from blood. Subset specified: CD45RA+ positively selected. The TCR sequence derives from a man younger than 35 in good health. This chain's CDR3 is CASSYGAGNQPQHF. CDR3 DNA sequence: TGTGCCAGCAGTTACGGGGCGGGCAATCAGCCCCAGCATTTT.